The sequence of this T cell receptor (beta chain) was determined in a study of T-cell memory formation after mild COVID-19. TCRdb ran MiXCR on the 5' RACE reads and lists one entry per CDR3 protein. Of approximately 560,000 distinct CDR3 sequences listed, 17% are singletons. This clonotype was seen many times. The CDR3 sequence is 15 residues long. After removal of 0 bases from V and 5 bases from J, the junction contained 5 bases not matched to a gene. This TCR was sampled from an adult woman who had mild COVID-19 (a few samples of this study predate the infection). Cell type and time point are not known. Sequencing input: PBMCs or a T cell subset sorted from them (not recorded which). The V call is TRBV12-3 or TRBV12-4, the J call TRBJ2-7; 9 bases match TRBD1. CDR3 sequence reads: CASSLAGTGSDEQYF. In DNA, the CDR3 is TGTGCCAGCAGTTTAGCTGGGACAGGGAGTGACGAGCAGTACTTC.